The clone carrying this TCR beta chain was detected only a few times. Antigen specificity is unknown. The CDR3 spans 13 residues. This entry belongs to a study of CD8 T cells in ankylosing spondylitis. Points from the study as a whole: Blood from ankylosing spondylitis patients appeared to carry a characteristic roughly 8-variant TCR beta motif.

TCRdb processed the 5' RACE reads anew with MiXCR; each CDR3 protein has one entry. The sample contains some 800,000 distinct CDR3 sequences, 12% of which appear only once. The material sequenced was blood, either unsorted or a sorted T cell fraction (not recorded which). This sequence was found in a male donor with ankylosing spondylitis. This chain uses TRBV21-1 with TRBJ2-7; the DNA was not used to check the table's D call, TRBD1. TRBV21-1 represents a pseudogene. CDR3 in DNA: TGTGCCAGCAGCACGGGACCTTTTAACGAGCAGTACTTC. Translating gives CASSTGPFNEQYF.